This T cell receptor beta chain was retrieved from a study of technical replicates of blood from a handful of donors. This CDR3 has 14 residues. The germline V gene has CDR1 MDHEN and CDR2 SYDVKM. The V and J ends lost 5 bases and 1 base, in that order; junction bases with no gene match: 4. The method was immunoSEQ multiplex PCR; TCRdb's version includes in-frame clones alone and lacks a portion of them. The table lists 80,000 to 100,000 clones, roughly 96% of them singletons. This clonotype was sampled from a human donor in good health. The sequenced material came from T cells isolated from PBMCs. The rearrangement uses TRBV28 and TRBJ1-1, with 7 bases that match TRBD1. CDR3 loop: CASSRQGWNTEAFF. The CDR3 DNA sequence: TGTGCCAGCAGTCGACAGGGTTGGAACACTGAAGCTTTCTTT.